What follows is one T cell receptor (beta chain) and its context. Its antigen remains unidentified. The data are from a study of shared clonotypes between healthy human individuals. At the level of the study: Donors were two women and a few men aged 18 to 49. Every donor yielded three CD4 naive, three CD4 memory, two CD8 naive and one CD8 memory plate.

The germline V gene encodes CDR1 MNHEY and CDR2 SVGAGI. CDR3 size: 14 residues. After removal of 4 bases from V and 4 bases from J, the junction contained 6 bases not matched to a gene. Profiling relied on immunoSEQ multiplex PCR, and the TCRdb table lists in-frame clones only, not all of them. The sample includes a few million clones, roughly 92% of them seen just once. Study results and limitations: Researchers found naive subsets generally carried larger estimated richness than memory subsets.

The V and J genes are TRBV6-5 and TRBJ2-7; 8 nucleotides align to TRBD1. Sequenced sample: naive CD4+ T cells sorted from blood. Described subset: CD45RA+ positively selected. The receptor was isolated from a man younger than 35 in good health. CDR3 region: CASSSNRGIYEQYF. In DNA form, the CDR3 reads TGTGCCAGCAGTTCTAACAGGGGGATTTACGAGCAGTACTTC.